This T cell receptor beta chain was observed in a study of blood T cell repertoires in COVID-19. In the study overall: The United States, Italy and Spain provided the acute and convalescent COVID-19 samples. Sources were T cells, B-cell-depleted T cells, or PBMCs; the material itself was cDNA or gDNA.

The CDR3 loop spans 15 amino acids. Authors' methods: Counts of nucleated cells, estimated from reference gene primer amplification, were obtained. Data came from immunoSEQ multiplex PCR; TCRdb stores just in-frame clones and leaves some out. V and J calls and clone size are copied from that table; D and trimming were computed from the DNA. The sample carries approximately 100,000 clones, over 70% recorded once. This receptor was identified in a woman aged 80 or older with acute or convalescent COVID-19. The source material was peripheral blood. This rearrangement joins TRBV1 to TRBJ1-2; the table's D gene call, TRBD1, was not cross checked with the DNA. TRBV1 is a pseudogene locus. The CDR3 DNA follows: TGCACCAGCAGCTGGCGGGACAGGGGGCACTATGGCTACACCTTC. Its translation: CTSSWRDRGHYGYTF.